Described below is a single TCR beta chain sequence and its context. Its antigen is not yet known. Per-base qualities were not stored, and no clone one base away is much larger. The donors belonged to the validation cohort of over a hundred subjects, which was separate from the approximately 700-subject first cohort. This sample stems from a study of cytomegalovirus exposure and HLA in healthy donors (dated by TCRdb to 2016 to 2017). Turning to the overall study: A later analysis indicated that the 120 validation repertoires were generated on the platform also employed for the approximately 670 repertoires of the first cohort. The study aimed to test whether signatures of past pathogen exposure could be identified by cataloging public T cell receptors. To predict cytomegalovirus infection status, the study combined high-throughput TCR immunosequencing, statistical association of individual TCRs with disease status, and machine learning. Besides the first cohort of under 700 subjects, a separate validation cohort made up of around 120 different subjects was used.

Overall results and qualifications from the work: While some public TCRs were present in many individuals, most TCR sequences turned up only very rarely across donors. Three of the identified cytomegalovirus-associated TCR beta chains were confirmed in vitro to be specific for cytomegalovirus antigens. The classifier was reported to diagnose cytomegalovirus status with high specificity and sensitivity in both the original cohort and the validation cohort. A total of fewer than 200 TCR beta chains were listed by the study as associated with cytomegalovirus. A later analysis found that TCRs clustered in the first cohort also tended to co-occur in the 120 or so validation repertoires, with 94% of cluster scores above 0. The authors suggested that the approach could potentially be generalized to other disease states and immunological phenotypes. All 110 or so repertoires were used to score co-occurrence in the validation cohort in a later analysis, because that analysis had no HLA typing for the cohort.

Preparation of the library involved the immunoSEQ multiplex PCR assay. As for how the authors treated the data: A statistical classification framework was built for diagnosing cytomegalovirus status from the catalog of TCR beta chain sequences. TCRdb limited this immuneACCESS table to in-frame rearrangements with V and J called. A share of clones is missing; checked studies link under half to unresolved V genes, and the rest is unexplained. D and trimming come from the DNA, and the V and J calls and clone size come from that table. This sample gives 95,000 to 150,000 clones in total; 88% of them show up just once. The ten top clones hold around 6% of the sample. Reading the germline V gene gives CDR1 MGHRA and CDR2 YSYEKL. Clipping removes 0 bases from V and 4 bases from J, with 4 as the unmatched junction base count. The cysteine opens and the phenylalanine closes a CDR3 of 15 amino acids. Only CDR3 DNA is held: 45 bases, read in frame from base 1.

The V and J genes are TRBV4-1 and TRBJ1-2; TRBD1 matches 8 bases in the middle. The clonotype comes from a young woman in good health and CMV-seropositive. The specimen was PBMCs. The DNA sequence is given as TGCGCCAGCAGCCAAGATGACAGGGGCGGCTATGGCTACACCTTC. Its coded protein is CASSQDDRGGYGYTF.